This T cell receptor beta chain was profiled in a study of T cells in Graves' hyperthyroidism and ophthalmopathy. The germline V and J ends were trimmed by 1 base and 0 bases, with 4 bases remaining between them. The CDR3 length is 13 residues. Germline V gene data show CDR1 as DFQATT and CDR2 as SNEGSKA (reference sequence). Amplified TCR beta CDR3 regions came from RNA transcripts. The study used the HTBI primer set for a first-round RT-PCR of the TCR CDR3. TCRdb called the multiplex PCR reads again in MiXCR, with one record for every CDR3 protein. Of hundreds of thousands of distinct CDR3 sequences listed, 12% to 15% were seen once; the top ten hold 9.5% to 13%. Thyroid ultrasound and orbital computed tomography, with clinical symptoms and serum thyroxine and TRAb, informed diagnoses. Note on this clonotype: The antigen is not known.

Findings and limits, study-wide: Blood also carried most thyroid clonotypes expanded above 0.001. Ophthalmopathy was model-predicted a median roughly 6.2 months pre-onset.

The chain is built from TRBV20-1 and TRBJ1-3; D unclear. This TCR derives from a woman between 18 and 29 years old with Graves' hyperthyroidism. Sequencing input: blood. This chain's CDR3 is CSARVASGNTIYF. CDR3 nucleotide sequence: TGCAGTGCTAGAGTGGCCTCTGGAAACACCATATATTTT.